This TCR beta chain was obtained from a study of vaccination and CD4 T cells after COVID-19. The assay that was used to sequence DNA from cultured CD4+ T cells was the Oncomine TCR Beta short-read assay. TCRdb re-called the PCR reads through MiXCR, storing one row per CDR3 protein. The table has around 13,000 distinct CDR3 sequences, 36% seen once. In the case of this clonotype: The antigen remains undetermined.

Findings of the study overall: The appearance of a median approximately 85% of reactive clones in convalescent patients occurred only post-vaccination.

V was shortened by 6 bases and J by 8 bases, with 9 bases between the two germline ends. Germline CDR1 is KGHDR and CDR2 is SFDVKD. The CDR3 runs to 11 residues. The treatment here: roughly 10-day PBMC culture with coronavirus spike peptide pools or control peptides (ViraFEST assay). This chain joins TRBV24-1 and TRBJ1-2; D call uncertain. Input material: cultured CD4+ T cells from blood. This TCR was recovered from a human donor with COVID-19. CDR3 amino acids: CATSPSGGYTF. The CDR3 DNA sequence: TGTGCCACCAGTCCCTCGGGAGGCTACACCTTC.